The T cell receptor (beta chain) under discussion was sequenced for a study of identical twins. TCRdb analysed the 5' RACE reads with MiXCR anew, one entry per CDR3 protein. The sample yields about 210,000 distinct CDR3 sequences, roughly 10% seen once. This clonotype was recorded at least ten times. What it recognizes is unknown. Study findings and constraints: Abundant cord blood beta clonotypes carried fewer insertions; memory repertoires showed none.

The CDR3 runs 16 residues. Trimming took 1 base from V and 3 from J; bases not matched to a gene: 7. Germline-derived CDR1 and CDR2 are SGHVS and FNYEAQ. The rearrangement uses TRBV7-6 and TRBJ2-7, with 9 bases aligning to TRBD2. The sequence was collected from a woman between 18 and 29 years old in good health. Sequencing was done on a sample of memory (CD45RO+) T cells sorted from blood. As DNA, the CDR3 is TGTGCCAGCAGCTTAGATCCTGGGACTAGCAGCTACGAGCAGTACTTC. It encodes CASSLDPGTSSYEQYF.